This entry lists 26 T cell receptor beta chains sequenced from one sample in a study of identical twins. From the 5' RACE reads, TCRdb called clonotypes with MiXCR, one entry per CDR3 protein. Of roughly 540,000 distinct CDR3 sequences listed, less than 25% are singletons. These data are also associated with another study on T cells expressing NK-cell markers.

Input material: CD4+ T cells sorted from blood. The origin of the receptors is a woman under 30 in good health.

In nucleotides, the CDR3 is TGTGCCACCAGTGAGGGCAGCCAACGAGCCACAGATACGCAGTATTTT. This codes for CATSEGSQRATDTQYF. The V and J genes are TRBV24-1 and TRBJ2-3, with D uncertain. Germline V gene data show CDR1 as KGHDR and CDR2 as SFDVKD. The CDR3 sequence is 16 residues long. Trimming left V 4 bases short and J 2 bases short, with 15 bases between.

This clonotype has more than one count but fewer than ten. The chain recombines TRBV6-1 with TRBJ2-3, with D possibly called TRBD1 or TRBD2 (5 bases each). Trimming took off 0 bases at V and 7 bases at J, with 8 bases between the two ends. Per the germline V gene, CDR1 is MNHNS and CDR2 is SASEGT. The CDR3 is 13 residues long. The CDR3, as DNA: TGTGCCAGCAGTGAAGCTGGGGGAAATACGCAGTATTTT. It codes for CASSEAGGNTQYF.

This clonotype has a count of ten or more. The V and J genes are TRBV29-1 and TRBJ2-2; D remains unclear. Deletions cut 4 bases from V and 2 bases from J, with 14 bases between. From germline, CDR1 is SQVTM and CDR2 ANQGSEA. CDR3 length: 15 amino acids. CDR3 in amino acids: CSVAMGVVNTGELFF. The CDR3 DNA follows: TGCAGCGTTGCAATGGGCGTAGTTAACACCGGGGAGCTGTTTTTT.

The chain employs TRBV5-1 and TRBJ2-4; possibly TRBD1 or TRBD2 for D (5 bases each). The V end was cut by 4 bases, the J end by 8 bases, with 16 bases between. The CDR3 runs 14 residues. Germline lookup yields CDR1 SGHRS and CDR2 YFSETQ. Here the CDR3 reads CASSLEGRGYIQYF. For the CDR3, the DNA is TGCGCCAGCAGCCTTGAGGGGCGCGGATACATTCAGTACTTC. Drawing the rest from reference TRBV5-1 and TRBJ2-4, the complete variable domain is KAGVTQTPRYLIKTRGQQVTLSCSPISGHRSVSWYQQTPGQGLQFLFEYFSETQRNKGNFPGRFSGRQFSNSRSEMNVSTLELGDSALYLCASSLEGRGYIQYFGAGTRLSVL.

This clonotype was found many times. CDR3 amino acids: CSASLQGRLTEQFF. The CDR3 DNA reads TGCAGTGCTAGTCTGCAGGGACGACTCACTGAGCAGTTCTTC. The chain joins TRBV20-1 to TRBJ2-1; TRBD1 or TRBD2 may be the D gene (5 bases each). Looked up from germline, CDR1 is DFQATT and CDR2 is SNEGSKA (reference sequence). The CDR3 contains 14 residues. With 3 bases removed from V and 9 bases from J, the gap between germline ends came to 18 bases.

The chain combines TRBV9 with TRBJ1-2; D is ambiguous. From germline, CDR1 is SGDLS and CDR2 YYNGEE. The CDR3 contains 14 residues. V dropped 0 bases and J dropped 6 bases, with 12 bases sitting between them. The CDR3 loop reads CASSVGVEGHGYTF. Written as DNA, the CDR3 is TGTGCCAGCAGCGTAGGGGTAGAAGGGCATGGCTACACCTTC.

In its sample, this clonotype was seen a few times. The chain uses TRBV20-1 and TRBJ2-7; TRBD2 matches 10 bases. V was clipped by 4 bases and J by 0 bases; unmatched bases: 6. The CDR3 extends over 15 amino acids. The germline V gene has CDR1 DFQATT and CDR2 SNEGSKA (reference sequence). The CDR3 DNA is TGCAGTGCTAACGGGCTAGCGGGGGTCTCCTACGAGCAGTACTTC. It specifies CSANGLAGVSYEQYF.

This clonotype was seen only a few times. The gene calls are TRBV5-1 and TRBJ2-2, with 8 bases that match TRBD1. The CDR3 extends over 14 amino acids. CDR1 and CDR2 from the germline V gene are SGHRS and YFSETQ. J lost 6 bases, V lost 3 bases, and 4 bases had no gene match. CDR3 DNA: TGCGCCAGCAGCTCCCAGGGGGCCGCCGGGGAGCTGTTTTTT. Amino acids: CASSSQGAAGELFF.

This clonotype turned up a few times. The V call is TRBV7-8, the J call TRBJ1-5; 8 nucleotides line up with TRBD1. The CDR3 runs 19 residues. Germline values: CDR1 SGHVS, CDR2 FQNEAQ. The junction had 21 bases not matched to a gene; V was cut back by 5 bases and J by 6 bases. CDR3 DNA: TGTGCCAGCAGCCCTGCCCTCCGGGACAGGAATATGATGGGTCAGCCCCAGCATTTT. Its translation is CASSPALRDRNMMGQPQHF.

This chain links TRBV18 with TRBJ2-7; possible D gene TRBD2, 6 bases. The CDR3 covers 15 residues. V lost 4 bases, J lost 2 bases, and 15 bases lay in between. The V gene's germline CDR1 is KGHSH and CDR2 LQKENI. This CDR3 reads CASSLGEVPTYEQYF. CDR3 sequence (DNA): TGTGCCAGCTCACTGGGGGAGGTGCCCACCTACGAGCAGTACTTC.

This clonotype was seen a handful of times. The rearrangement joins TRBV5-6 to TRBJ2-6, with D possibly TRBD2 on 5 matching bases. Trimming took 1 base from V and 4 from J, leaving 9 bases between them. The V gene's germline CDR1 is SGHDT and CDR2 YYEEEE. The CDR3 sequence is 15 residues long. DNA of the CDR3: TGTGCCAGCAGCTTGAGAGGGCCCGGGGCCAACGTCCTGACTTTC. It codes for CASSLRGPGANVLTF.

In this sample, this clonotype turned up a few times. This rearrangement joins TRBV5-1 to TRBJ2-3, with D possibly being TRBD1 or TRBD2 (6 bases each). In germline, CDR1 is SGHRS, CDR2 YFSETQ. This CDR3 region has 15 residues. Trimming stripped 2 bases from V and 3 bases from J, with 13 bases between. The CDR3 sequence is CASSFPGGPTDTQYF. The CDR3 DNA reads TGCGCCAGCAGCTTTCCCGGGGGCCCGACAGATACGCAGTATTTT.

This clonotype showed up many times. The chain links TRBV7-9 to TRBJ2-1, with D possibly being TRBD2 (5 bases). Trimming left V 2 bases short and J 5 bases short, with 7 bases between. Per the germline V gene, CDR1 is SEHNR and CDR2 is FQNEAQ (reference sequence). CDR3 size: 13 residues. This CDR3 reads CASSLPADNEQFF. CDR3 in DNA: TGTGCCAGCAGCTTACCAGCGGACAATGAGCAGTTCTTC.

In DNA form, the CDR3 reads TGTGCCAGCAGTCAAGAGCGGGGAAAAAACATTCAGTACTTC. As protein: CASSQERGKNIQYF. The V call is TRBV6-2 or TRBV6-3, the J call TRBJ2-4; 7 nucleotides match TRBD2. CDR3 length equals 14 residues. Germline V gives CDR1 MNHEY, CDR2 SVGEGT. Trimming at V came to 5 bases and at J to 4 bases, leaving 5 bases not matched to a gene.

V and J are TRBV12-3 or TRBV12-4 and TRBJ2-3; 9 bases map to TRBD2. J lost 3 bases, V lost 7 bases, and 8 bases had no gene match. The CDR3 contains 15 residues. CDR3 amino acids: CASNLDSGGTDTQYF. The CDR3 coding sequence is TGTGCCAGCAATTTGGACAGCGGGGGGACAGATACGCAGTATTTT.

The chain joins TRBV11-3 to TRBJ2-1; D is unresolved. The V gene lost 2 bases and the J gene lost 5 bases, with 10 bases spanning the gap. Germline V lookup: CDR1 SGHNT, CDR2 YENEEA. The CDR3 contains 14 residues. CDR3 protein: CASSLREEHNEQFF. The CDR3 DNA sequence: TGTGCCAGCAGCTTAAGGGAAGAGCACAATGAGCAGTTCTTC.

The genes are TRBV20-1 and TRBJ1-6, with D tentatively TRBD1 (6 bases). V was pared by 7 bases and J by 9 bases, with 19 bases between. CDR3 length: 14 amino acids. Germline values: CDR1 DFQATT, CDR2 SNEGSKA (reference sequence). The CDR3 sequence: CSVFSDRLGSPLHF. DNA for the CDR3: TGCAGTGTGTTCTCAGACAGGCTCGGTTCACCCCTCCACTTT.

This clonotype was seen a handful of times. This chain links TRBV20-1 with TRBJ2-3, with 12 bases fitting TRBD2. Losses at the gene ends were 4 bases for V and 5 bases for J; bases not matched to a gene: 10. CDR3 length: 16 residues. Germline CDR1 reads DFQATT; CDR2 reads SNEGSKA (reference sequence). DNA for the CDR3: TGCAGTGCTATTGTTCTAGCGGGAGGGCCGGGAGATACGCAGTATTTT. Its protein is CSAIVLAGGPGDTQYF.

The chain combines TRBV9 with TRBJ2-3, with D possibly matching TRBD2 (5 bases). CDR1 and CDR2 from the germline V gene are SGDLS and YYNGEE. The CDR3 loop spans 13 amino acids. V was pared by 0 bases and J by 5 bases, with 7 bases between. CDR3: CASSVAREDTQYF. For the CDR3, the DNA is TGTGCCAGCAGCGTAGCTCGGGAAGATACGCAGTATTTT.

This clonotype was recorded a few times. The V gene is TRBV12-3 or TRBV12-4, the J gene TRBJ2-1, with unresolved D. The CDR3 extends over 12 amino acids. Trimming removed 3 bases at V and 7 bases at J, with 7 bases between. The CDR3 reads CASSFAPNEQFF. The CDR3 DNA sequence: TGTGCCAGCAGTTTCGCCCCGAATGAGCAGTTCTTC.

This clonotype was observed a few times. The V and J genes are TRBV6-5 and TRBJ1-5; perhaps TRBD1 as D (5 bases). This CDR3 has 14 amino acids. CDR1 MNHEY and CDR2 SVGAGI come from the germline V gene. V was pared by 2 bases and J by 4 bases, with 9 bases between. The CDR3 bases are TGTGCCAGCAGTTACGGGGACTTTAATCAGCCCCAGCATTTT. It translates to CASSYGDFNQPQHF.

The chain combines TRBV10-3 with TRBJ2-3, with D hard to call. CDR3 size: 13 residues. Trimming pared 7 bases from V and 6 bases from J, leaving 14 bases between. Germline V lookup: CDR1 ENHRY, CDR2 SYGVKD. The CDR3 bases are TGTGCCATCACGGCGGAATTAGGCGATACGCAGTATTTT. Amino acids: CAITAELGDTQYF.

The rearrangement uses TRBV27 and TRBJ2-1; 8 bases match TRBD1. The CDR3 contains 16 residues. CDR1 and CDR2 (germline): MNHEY, SMNVEV (reference sequence). J gave up 9 bases and V 4 bases, and 14 bases lay outside the gene matches. CDR3 loop: CASSSTTGGATGEQFF. In DNA form, the CDR3 reads TGTGCCAGCAGTTCGACAACAGGGGGAGCGACCGGTGAGCAGTTCTTC.

This clonotype has more than one count but fewer than ten. The chain joins TRBV20-1 to TRBJ2-1; D is perhaps TRBD2 (5 bases). V gave up 1 base and J gave up 4 bases, with 14 bases separating them. The CDR3 covers 15 residues. CDR1 DFQATT and CDR2 SNEGSKA come from the germline V gene (reference sequence). The CDR3 sequence is CSARVGKRIYNEQFF. CDR3 bases: TGCAGTGCTAGAGTTGGCAAGCGGATATACAATGAGCAGTTCTTC.

This chain connects TRBV2 to TRBJ2-7; 11 bases line up with TRBD2. Germline V lookup: CDR1 SNHLY, CDR2 FYNNEI. The length of the CDR3 is 16 residues. V shed 2 bases and J 3 bases; nucleotides not matched to a gene: 6. This CDR3 is CASSETSGRSVYEQYF. DNA for the CDR3: TGTGCCAGCAGTGAAACTAGCGGGAGATCGGTCTACGAGCAGTACTTC.

This clonotype has at least ten counts. The chain carries TRBV12-3 or TRBV12-4 and TRBJ1-6, with 7 bases lining up with TRBD1. V was pared by 4 bases and J by 7 bases, with 7 bases of the junction left unmatched. The CDR3 consists of 15 residues. CDR3 amino acids: CASSSQGGFNSPLHF. The CDR3 DNA follows: TGTGCCAGCAGTTCCCAGGGGGGTTTCAATTCACCCCTCCACTTT.